The 5 T cell receptor beta chains presented below share a single source sample, sequenced in a study of T cell responses to AZD1222 COVID-19 vaccine. TCRdb keeps only in-frame clones here, not all; method: immunoSEQ multiplex PCR. Of about 85,000 clones listed, 80% to 90% are singletons. The material sequenced was peripheral blood, taken on day 0 of AZD1222 vaccination. Receptor source: an adult in good health.

CDR3 nucleotide sequence: TGTGCCAGTAGTATCCAGGGGGCGCCCGGGGAGCTGTTTTTT. Translation gives CASSIQGAPGELFF. The chain carries TRBV19 and TRBJ2-2; 8 nucleotides align to TRBD1. The CDR3 is 14 amino acids. The ends lost 3 bases at V and 6 bases at J; junction bases unmatched: 3. Germline CDR1 LNHDA, CDR2 SQIVND (reference sequence).

The V and J genes are TRBV4-1 and TRBJ2-7; TRBD1 matches 7 bases. Unmatched junction bases numbered 5, after V lost 1 base and J lost 2 bases. CDR3 length: 15 residues. Germline values: CDR1 MGHRA, CDR2 YSYEKL. The CDR3 reads CASSQGGRGTYEQYF. The CDR3 bases are TGCGCCAGCAGCCAAGGGGGCAGGGGGACCTACGAGCAGTACTTC.

The V gene is TRBV7-3, the J gene TRBJ2-1; possible D gene TRBD2, 6 bases. The CDR3 contains 14 residues. The germline CDR1 and CDR2 sequences are SGHTA and FQGTGA. With 0 bases removed from V and 10 bases from J, the gap between germline ends came to 13 bases. CDR3 coding DNA: TGTGCCAGCAGCTTAACGCCGGGACTGGAGGAGCAGTTCTTC. Its translation: CASSLTPGLEEQFF.

The J gene is TRBJ1-4, the V gene TRBV24-1; D perhaps matches TRBD1 (6 bases). V was cut by 4 bases and J by 4 bases, with 12 bases left in between. The germline V gene has CDR1 KGHDR and CDR2 SFDVKD. The CDR3 runs 15 residues. CDR3 sequence (DNA): TGTGCCACCAGTGACTCCGGACAGAATAATGAAAAACTGTTTTTT. This sequence encodes CATSDSGQNNEKLFF.

The rearrangement joins TRBV10-3 to TRBJ1-6, with D maybe TRBD1 (5 bases). The CDR3 runs to 14 residues. The V gene lost 3 bases and the J gene lost 10 bases, with 13 bases spanning the gap. CDR1 is ENHRY and CDR2 is SYGVKD in the germline V gene. The CDR3 spells CAISDLGDGSPLHF. CDR3 DNA sequence: TGTGCCATCAGTGATTTGGGGGATGGGTCACCCCTCCACTTT.